The rows below give T cell receptor beta chains drawn from one sample of a study of T cell changes during pregnancy in multiple sclerosis. The data were produced by immunoSEQ multiplex PCR, yet TCRdb's version contains in-frame clones alone and is incomplete. This sample has about 50,000 clones, with 92% found just once. This specimen consisted of CD4+ T cells from peripheral blood mononuclear cells, obtained after pregnancy. The receptors shown here come from a female donor with multiple sclerosis, enrolled in a pregnancy study. Each CDR3 is given with its conserved first and last residue.

V: TRBV2
CDR3: CASSEVGGLAKNIQYF

V: TRBV28
CDR3: CASGHRLSRSYEQYF

V: TRBV28
CDR3: CASSAGGSLWTQYF

V: TRBV28
CDR3: CASLPGGWSGANVLTF

V: TRBV2
CDR3: CASSAPGSTGELFF

V: TRBV19
CDR3: CASSRRDRGRMNTEAFF

V: TRBV7-2
CDR3: CASSETGHKETQYF

V: TRBV28
CDR3: CASSPGGLAGGPNEQFF

V: TRBV7-2
CDR3: CASSFNQGESNQPQHF

V: TRBV10-3
CDR3: CAISESMGQGGSGANVLTF

V: TRBV16
CDR3: CASSQSAGNYGYTF

V: TRBV11-2
CDR3: CASSLTGRTGELFF

V: TRBV29-1
CDR3: CSVAGLLITDTQYF

V: TRBV19
CDR3: CASSAGTSWNTQYF

V: TRBV9
CDR3: CASSVSLRTGEGYGYTF

V: TRBV6-1
CDR3: CASSFGDSNEKLFF

V: TRBV19
CDR3: CASKRTGNSYEQYF

V: TRBV5-1
CDR3: CASSSLAGVEYEQYF

V: TRBV6-1
CDR3: CASTTSGIPYEQYF

V: TRBV2
CDR3: CASSVSRVDQPQHF

V: TRBV6-4
CDR3: CASSASVSTDTQYF

V: TRBV6-4
CDR3: CASSRDQQGEAFF

V: TRBV6-5
CDR3: CASSMDGQAYQPQHF

V: TRBV27
CDR3: CASSLLSNQPQHF

V: TRBV2
CDR3: CASSDIQGTNEKLFF

V: TRBV5-1
CDR3: CASSRQHREGFYEQYF

V: TRBV9
CDR3: CASSVGQGGGQETQYF

V: TRBV28
CDR3: CASSLLQGATYGYTF

V: TRBV11-2
CDR3: CASSLSLAGNEQFF

V: TRBV5-6
CDR3: CASSLGVPGLAVNEQFF

V: TRBV30
CDR3: CAWSVGTDTEAFF

V: TRBV10-2
CDR3: CASSVRQGGSYEQYF

V: TRBV7-9
CDR3: CASSLRTGPPPEAFF